This is a list of T cell receptor beta chains from one sample in a study of T-cell memory formation after mild COVID-19. MiXCR was run by TCRdb on the 5' RACE reads, yielding one entry per CDR3 protein. The table lists 130,000 to 150,000 distinct CDR3 sequences, approximately 6% of them singletons. Sequencing input: PBMCs or a T cell subset sorted from them (not recorded which). The receptors come from an adult woman who had mild COVID-19 (a few samples of this study predate the infection). Cell type and time point are not known. CDR3s include the opening cysteine and the closing phenylalanine or tryptophan. The D gene is left open where the match is weak. Where a row states a size, it is once, few, many or the class of an expanded clone; other rows omit it.

>TRBD1|TRBV5-1|TRBJ1-5|many
TGCGCCAGCAGCGAGACAGGGGCCGCTAGCAATCGGCCCCAGCATTTT
CASSETGAASNRPQHF
>-|TRBV5-1|TRBJ1-5|many
TGCGCCAGCAGCTTAGGGGGTGATCAGCCCCAGCATTTT
CASSLGGDQPQHF
>TRBD1|TRBV30|TRBJ2-7|many
TGTGCCTGGAGCTCCGGGACAGGGTCCTCCGAGCAGTACTTC
CAWSSGTGSSEQYF
>-|TRBV7-6|TRBJ2-1|many
TGTGCCAGCAGCTTAGGCCAGGGGAGGGGGGATGAGCAGTTCTTC
CASSLGQGRGDEQFF
>-|TRBV7-8|TRBJ1-5|few
TGTGCCAGCAGCTTAATCTGGGGCAATGGCAATCAGCCCCAGCATTTT
CASSLIWGNGNQPQHF
>-|TRBV12-3/TRBV12-4|TRBJ1-2|-
TGTGCCAGCACCGACAGGAATAACTATGGCTACACCTTC
CASTDRNNYGYTF
>TRBD2|TRBV6-5|TRBJ2-3|many
TGTGCCAGCAGGGTACTAGCGGGAGGTTTCCCGGGGGCAGATACGCAGTATTTT
CASRVLAGGFPGADTQYF
>-|TRBV7-2|TRBJ2-5|few
TGTGCCAGCAGCCGAGCAGGGGTCACAGAGACCCAGTACTTC
CASSRAGVTETQYF
>TRBD2|TRBV20-1|TRBJ2-5|many
TGCAGTGCTGGTCGGGGGGGCCCGAAGGCCAGGGAGACCCAGTACTTC
CSAGRGGPKARETQYF
>TRBD1|TRBV12-3/TRBV12-4|TRBJ2-1|many
TGTGCCAGCAGGTTGGACAGGGGCCACAATGAGCAGTTCTTC
CASRLDRGHNEQFF
>-|TRBV7-3|TRBJ2-3|-
TGTGCCAGCAGCTTAAAGGTCCAGCCAGATACGCAGTATTTT
CASSLKVQPDTQYF
>TRBD2|TRBV18|TRBJ2-1|few
TGTGCCAGCTCAGTCACGGGGAGGGATGAGAATGAGCAGTTCTTC
CASSVTGRDENEQFF
>-|TRBV24-1|TRBJ2-1|-
TGTGCCACCAGTGGAGTGAACTACAATGAGCAGTTCTTC
CATSGVNYNEQFF
>-|TRBV30|TRBJ1-2|few
TGTGCCTGGAGTGTACAACAGGGTGGCTACACCTTC
CAWSVQQGGYTF
>-|TRBV5-1|TRBJ1-6|few
TGCGCCAGCAGCTCGAACGGGGGCATTAATTCACCCCTCCACTTT
CASSSNGGINSPLHF
>TRBD1|TRBV18|TRBJ2-1|few
TGTGCCAGCTCACCATTCGGACAGGAGTCCTACAATGAGCAGTTCTTC
CASSPFGQESYNEQFF
>TRBD1|TRBV7-3|TRBJ2-2|-
TGTGCCAGCAGCCAAATGGGACAGGTCGTGGCCGGGGAGCTGTTTTTT
CASSQMGQVVAGELFF
>TRBD1|TRBV7-2|TRBJ2-7|many
TGTGCCAGCAGCTCAGAGACAGGGTCCTACGAGCAGTACTTC
CASSSETGSYEQYF
>TRBD1|TRBV29-1|TRBJ2-5|many
TGCAGTGGGGGACAGATTAAAGAGACCCAGTACTTC
CSGGQIKETQYF
>-|TRBV18|TRBJ2-1|many
TGTGCCAGCTCACCGCGTTACTTGGACAGCTCATACAATGAGCAGTTCTTC
CASSPRYLDSSYNEQFF
>-|TRBV6-5|TRBJ1-1|-
TGTGCCAGCAGTTACGAACAGGGTCGGGGTGAAGCTTTCTTT
CASSYEQGRGEAFF
>TRBD2|TRBV5-1|TRBJ2-5|-
TGCGCCAGCAGCTTGGCCCCGGGCGGGGGGTACCAGACCCAGTACTTC
CASSLAPGGGYQTQYF
>-|TRBV24-1|TRBJ2-1|few
TGTGCCACCAGTGATCGGACAGTCAGACAATACAATGAGCAGTTCTTC
CATSDRTVRQYNEQFF
>TRBD1|TRBV7-2|TRBJ2-7|many
TGTGCCAGCAGCTTACAGGGGGCATACGAGCAGTACTTC
CASSLQGAYEQYF
>-|TRBV5-6|TRBJ1-5|-
TGTGCCAGCAGCTTGGGCGCGGCCCAATACCAGCCCCAGCATTTT
CASSLGAAQYQPQHF
>-|TRBV18|TRBJ1-1|few
TGTGCCAGCTCACCACAGGGGGCTGAAGCTTTCTTT
CASSPQGAEAFF